This is a list of T cell receptor beta chains from one sample in a study of OX40 agonist ivuxolimab in advanced cancers. The data were produced by immunoSEQ multiplex PCR, yet TCRdb's version contains in-frame clones alone and is incomplete. This sample has tens of thousands of clones, with over 75% found just once. The sample consisted of CD4+ or CD8+ T cells sorted from blood, taken in a trial of the OX40 agonist ivuxolimab. Source of these receptors: an adult with an advanced solid tumor such as melanoma, head and neck, liver or kidney cancer. CDR3s include the opening cysteine and the closing phenylalanine or tryptophan.

v_call	j_call	cdr3_aa
TRBV18	TRBJ2-7	CASSPPTGSYEQYF
TRBV5-4	TRBJ2-2	CASRPDSTGELFF
TRBV7-2	TRBJ2-7	CASSLEEGSSYEQYF
TRBV11-1	TRBJ2-1	CASSLARFTTSYNEQFF
TRBV5-6	TRBJ1-1	CASTPGPMNTEAFF
TRBV2	TRBJ1-2	CASSEVMQGGYGYTF
TRBV18	TRBJ1-1	CASSPQGWSEAFF
TRBV19	TRBJ1-5	CASCVLGLDNQPQHF
TRBV27	TRBJ1-6	CASSFGYPGDSPLHF
TRBV6-6	TRBJ1-2	CASSYLEGANGYTF
TRBV15	TRBJ1-4	CATSILPPRTNEKLFF
TRBV7-6	TRBJ2-5	CASSHGEEAKHRTPQETQYF
TRBV9	TRBJ1-4	CASSRVGEKLFF
TRBV9	TRBJ1-6	CASSVADGLNSPLHF
TRBV20-1	TRBJ2-1	CSARMGLRQFF
TRBV5-4	TRBJ1-2	CASSFSRGYGYTF
TRBV28	TRBJ1-1	CASSLPGGSNTEAFF
TRBV28	TRBJ1-2	CAIGTPIKYGYTF
TRBV5-1	TRBJ1-4	CASSLGVRGGEKLFF
TRBV6-5	TRBJ2-2	CASSYSLAGAGELFF
TRBV9	TRBJ1-1	CASSLAMRTEAFF
TRBV7-8	TRBJ2-7	CASSLVGLAGGRWSSEQYF
TRBV19	TRBJ1-4	CASSIAARQGEKLFF
TRBV7-2	TRBJ2-7	CASSLGAGTTYEQYF
TRBV7-2	TRBJ2-4	CASSLDRDYLYF
TRBV18	TRBJ1-1	CASSPRTGNTEAFF
TRBV11-3	TRBJ2-5	CASSSSGGAQETQYF
TRBV19	TRBJ1-2	CASSANYGYTF